This T cell receptor beta chain was retrieved from a study of regulatory T cells in long-lasting Graves disease. Regarding the study as a whole: Peripheral blood was the sole material, not thyroid tissue.

This clonotype was detected only a few times. Antigen specificity is unknown. The CDR3 runs 13 residues. Trimming left V 3 bases short and J 4 bases short, with 8 bases between. The germline CDR1 and CDR2 sequences are SGHNT and YYREEE (reference sequence). Libraries of TCR beta came from iRepertoire HTBI primers plus Arm-PCR of CDR3 regions. Using its own MiXCR run on the multiplex PCR reads, TCRdb lists one record per CDR3 protein. The sample lists under 800,000 distinct CDR3 sequences; roughly 16% were seen once. Time point indicated: newly diagnosed GD, antithyroid drugs for less than 3 months. RNA from PBMCs was the source of the TCR library. These same records also appear under a second study, on T cells in Graves' hyperthyroidism and ophthalmopathy.

This clonotype was sampled from a woman aged 25 to 39 with Graves disease. Specimen: peripheral blood mononuclear cells (PBMCs), collected at new diagnosis, from a patient treated with antithyroid drugs. The gene calls are TRBV5-4 and TRBJ2-1; the D is unclear. CDR3 DNA: TGTGCCAGCAGCTCGTACCAATACAATGAGCAGTTCTTC. The encoded protein is CASSSYQYNEQFF. The whole variable domain, remainder taken from reference TRBV5-4 and TRBJ2-1, is ETGVTQSPTHLIKTRGQQVTLRCSSQSGHNTVSWYQQALGQGPQFIFQYYREEENGRGNFPPRFSGLQFPNYSSELNVNALELDDSALYLCASSSYQYNEQFFGPGTRLTVL.